A single sample is the source of the 21 T cell receptor beta chains below, sequenced in a study of blood T cell repertoires in COVID-19. This table comes from immunoSEQ multiplex PCR, and its TCRdb copy is limited to in-frame clones, with some not included. The sample comprises 95,000 to 130,000 clones, 75% to 95% of which are singletons, and under 2% rests with the top ten. Sequencing was done on a sample of peripheral blood. Every receptor here comes from a human donor with active COVID-19. The donor label of this sample is uncertain.

This clone was detected a few times. This chain connects TRBV7-9 to TRBJ1-6; D remains unclear. V was trimmed by 1 base and J by 10 bases, leaving 17 bases between them. This CDR3 comprises 16 residues. Germline lookup yields CDR1 SEHNR and CDR2 FQNEAQ (reference sequence). For the CDR3, the DNA is TGTGCCAGCAGCTTAGGTCGGGGATTATTAGACTCACCCCTCCACTTT. Translation: CASSLGRGLLDSPLHF.

The V gene is TRBV5-4, the J gene TRBJ2-5; 11 bases map to TRBD2. The germline gives CDR1 SGHNT, CDR2 YYREEE (reference sequence). The CDR3 length is 16 residues. Trimming at V came to 2 bases and at J to 5 bases, leaving 8 bases not matched to a gene. The CDR3 region is CASSFVAGGVEETQYF. The CDR3 DNA reads as TGTGCCAGCAGCTTCGTAGCGGGGGGGGTCGAGGAGACCCAGTACTTC.

V is TRBV27 and J is TRBJ2-1, with 8 bases that match TRBD2. V lost 3 bases, J lost 6 bases, and 7 bases stayed unmatched. The CDR3 is made up of 15 amino acids. Germline values: CDR1 MNHEY, CDR2 SMNVEV (reference sequence). The CDR3 coding sequence is TGTGCCAGCAGTTTCGGTAGCGGGGAGATCAATGAGCAGTTCTTC. Encoded protein: CASSFGSGEINEQFF.

This rearrangement joins TRBV7-6 to TRBJ2-2, with TRBD1 as a possible D gene (6 bases). The CDR3 extends over 13 amino acids. Trimming shortened V by 6 bases and J by 5 bases, and 10 bases separated the two germline ends. Per germline, CDR1 SGHVS and CDR2 FNYEAQ. CDR3 residues: CASRKGTTGELFF. The DNA of the CDR3 is TGTGCCAGCAGAAAAGGGACAACCGGGGAGCTGTTTTTT.

The rearrangement joins TRBV15 to TRBJ2-3, with 8 bases aligning to TRBD2. J lost 2 bases, V lost 8 bases, and 6 bases had no gene match. The germline gives CDR1 LNHNV, CDR2 YYDKDF (reference sequence). CDR3 length equals 14 residues. The CDR3 protein is CATSLAGNTDTQYF. The CDR3, as DNA: TGTGCCACCTCGCTAGCGGGTAACACAGATACGCAGTATTTT.

This chain links TRBV4-2 with TRBJ2-7; the match to TRBD2 covers 8 bases. V trimming: 1 base; J trimming: 2 bases; junction bases outside the gene matches: 7. Germline V CDR1 and CDR2: LGHNA, YNFKEQ. The CDR3 covers 16 residues. The CDR3 protein is CASSQASQRGTYEQYF. DNA of the CDR3: TGTGCCAGCAGCCAAGCGAGCCAGCGGGGGACCTACGAGCAGTACTTC.

The rearrangement links TRBV3-1 (or the pseudogene TRBV3-2) to TRBJ1-2; the D is unclear. CDR3 size: 13 residues. V was pared by 2 bases and J by 8 bases, with 12 bases between. Germline CDR1 LGHDT, CDR2 YNNKEL (reference sequence). CDR3 DNA: TGTGCCAGCAGCCAAACTCCTCGGGAAGGCTACACCTTC. Amino acids: CASSQTPREGYTF.

J is TRBJ1-2 and V is TRBV12-3 or TRBV12-4; D gene uncertain. CDR3 length: 12 residues. Trimming removed 2 bases at V and 8 bases at J, with 9 bases between. The chain's CDR3 is CASSLRGIGYTF. CDR3 sequence (DNA): TGTGCCAGCAGTTTACGAGGTATCGGCTACACCTTC.

The gene calls are TRBV4-2 and TRBJ1-2; D is ambiguous. V was shortened by 0 bases and J by 3 bases, with 14 bases between the two germline ends. The CDR3 is made up of 16 amino acids. Germline V gene lookup returns CDR1 LGHNA and CDR2 YNFKEQ. The DNA of the CDR3 is TGTGCCAGCAGCCAAGAAGCCCGGGGTAGGGACTATGGCTACACCTTC. Its translation: CASSQEARGRDYGYTF.

This chain links TRBV10-3 with TRBJ1-2; D might be TRBD1 (5 bases). The V gene's germline CDR1 is ENHRY and CDR2 SYGVKD. The CDR3 totals 13 residues. V gave up 5 bases and J gave up 6 bases, with 13 bases separating them. CDR3 amino acids: CAISTQGEDGYTF. CDR3 DNA sequence: TGTGCCATCAGTACGCAAGGGGAAGATGGCTACACCTTC.

V usage is TRBV19 and J usage is TRBJ1-1; TRBD1 agrees at 8 bases. V gave up 5 bases and J gave up 4 bases; unmatched junction bases: 6. This CDR3 is 14 amino acids long. The germline V gene has CDR1 LNHDA and CDR2 SQIVND (reference sequence). DNA of the CDR3: TGTGCCAGTAGTGCTCACAGGGGGACCACTGAAGCTTTCTTT. Its translation: CASSAHRGTTEAFF.

V and J are TRBV24-1 and TRBJ2-1; 8 bases map to TRBD2. The germline V gene has CDR1 KGHDR and CDR2 SFDVKD. The junction had 8 bases not matched to a gene; V was cut back by 3 bases and J by 8 bases. The CDR3 contains 15 residues. CDR3: CATSDVAGRGYEQFF. CDR3 in DNA: TGTGCCACCAGTGATGTAGCGGGGAGGGGTTATGAGCAGTTCTTC.

V gene TRBV19 combines with J gene TRBJ1-2; the match to TRBD1 covers 9 bases. V dropped 10 bases and J dropped 8; count of bases not matched to a gene: 8. The CDR3 loop spans 12 amino acids. Germline CDR1 reads LNHDA; CDR2 reads SQIVND (reference sequence). The CDR3 nucleotides read TGTGCCACGCTAGGACAGGGGAACGGCTACACCTTC. This sequence encodes CATLGQGNGYTF. The whole variable domain, filled in from reference TRBV19 and TRBJ1-2, reads DGGITQSPKYLFRKEGQNVTLSCEQNLNHDAMYWYRQDPGQGLRLIYYSQIVNDFQKGDIAEGYSVSREKKESFPLTVTSAQKNPTAFYLCATLGQGNGYTFGSGTRLTVV.

The rearrangement uses TRBV5-1 and TRBJ2-2, with 7 positions matching TRBD1. The V gene's germline CDR1 is SGHRS and CDR2 YFSETQ. CDR3 length equals 18 residues. With 4 bases clipped from V and 0 bases from J, the junction kept 12 bases outside the gene matches. The CDR3 loop is CASSRTVQGTANTGELFF. In nucleotides, the CDR3 is TGCGCCAGCAGCCGAACCGTACAGGGGACGGCGAACACCGGGGAGCTGTTTTTT.

The rearrangement uses TRBV6-2 or TRBV6-3 and TRBJ1-5; 7 bases align to TRBD1. Looked up from germline, CDR1 is MNHEY and CDR2 is SVGEGT. V lost 2 bases and J lost 0; bases outside the gene matches: 10. This CDR3 has 18 residues. This chain's CDR3 is CASSYGTGDLLSNQPQHF. CDR3 nucleotides: TGTGCCAGCAGTTACGGTACAGGGGACCTCCTTAGCAATCAGCCCCAGCATTTT.

The V gene is TRBV2, the J gene TRBJ2-6; the D gene is possibly TRBD2 (7 bases). The CDR3 consists of 16 residues. The V and J ends lost 4 bases and 4 bases respectively, with 14 bases between them. Germline CDR1 reads SNHLY; CDR2 reads FYNNEI. The DNA for the CDR3 is TGTGCCAGCAGTGGAGGGGGGGCTGCAGGGGCCAACGTCCTGACTTTC. Translating gives CASSGGGAAGANVLTF.

The rearrangement uses TRBV7-9 and TRBJ2-7, with no clear D. The CDR3 sequence is 14 residues long. CDR1 is SEHNR, CDR2 FQNEAQ, per germline (reference sequence). Trimming shortened V by 0 bases and J by 2 bases, and 8 bases separated the two germline ends. DNA of the CDR3: TGTGCCAGCAGCTTAGCGGCCCGAACCTACGAGCAGTACTTC. Its protein product is CASSLAARTYEQYF. Supplemented by reference TRBV7-9 and TRBJ2-7, the full variable domain reads DTGVSQNPRHKITKRGQNVTFRCDPISEHNRLYWYRQTLGQGPEFLTYFQNEAQLEKSRLLSDRFSAERPKGSFSTLEIQRTEQGDSAMYLCASSLAARTYEQYFGPGTRLTVT.

The chain recombines TRBV7-9 with TRBJ2-7; D ambiguous. This CDR3 spans 15 amino acids. Germline V lookup: CDR1 SEHNR, CDR2 FQNEAQ (reference sequence). Trimming removed 1 base from V and 5 bases from J, with 15 bases in between. The CDR3 sequence: CASSLGFYRGNEQYF. For the CDR3, the DNA is TGTGCCAGCAGCTTAGGTTTCTACCGAGGTAACGAGCAGTACTTC.

The chain carries TRBV27 and TRBJ2-7; 8 positions agree with TRBD1. CDR3 size: 13 residues. Germline V lookup: CDR1 MNHEY, CDR2 SMNVEV (reference sequence). V lost 8 bases and J lost 4; bases outside the gene matches: 7. The CDR3 DNA reads as TGTGCCAGCGGGCAGGGGGCTGGTTACGAGCAGTACTTC. Translated, it gives CASGQGAGYEQYF.

This chain links TRBV19 with TRBJ1-5; 7 bases match TRBD1. The CDR3 is 13 residues long. V shed 5 bases and J 5 bases; nucleotides not matched to a gene: 3. From germline, CDR1 is LNHDA and CDR2 SQIVND (reference sequence). The CDR3 region has the DNA TGTGCCAGTAGTGTAGGGGGCCATCAGCCCCAGCATTTT. This codes for CASSVGGHQPQHF.

This clone was seen ten or more times. The chain joins TRBV4-3 to TRBJ1-3; D is unresolved. Trimming took off 1 base at V and 3 bases at J, with 10 bases between the two ends. Germline V gene lookup returns CDR1 LGHNA and CDR2 YSLEER. The CDR3 runs 15 residues. The CDR3 DNA reads TGCGCCAGCAGCCAAGTCGGTAGTCTTGGAAACACCATATATTTT. Translating gives CASSQVGSLGNTIYF.